This T cell receptor beta chain was identified in a study of cytomegalovirus exposure and HLA in healthy donors (dated 2017 in TCRdb). With regard to the full study: In an earlier analysis of some 550 of the donors, around 290 Gb of sequence data and about 110 million unique TCR beta sequences from roughly 180 million T cells were reported. To decide whether each TCR beta V gene segment behaved as functional or pseudogenic, an earlier analysis of some 600 of the donors relied on high-throughput TCR beta sequencing. Typing coverage differed by locus: A, B, C, DRB1 and DQB1 were typed in roughly 620-640 donors, DQA1 in about 500, DPA1 in roughly 590, and DPB1 in 472. In the later analysis, no new phenotypic data were used to find candidate immune exposures; instead, reliance was placed on TCR beta sequences and their occurrence across donors. HLA typing covered class I and class II loci at four-digit resolution. Every repertoire in the discovery cohort had been generated on one and the same sequencing platform. Because of strong linkage in the cohort, five DR-DQ haplotypes were treated as single units for association and clustering. The T cell repertoires of 700 or so subjects were profiled by immunosequencing and related to cytomegalovirus serostatus. Around 320 gigabases of sequencing data and approximately 85 million unique TCR sequences were included in an early release covering about 700 HLA-typed donors. High-throughput TCR immunosequencing, statistical association of individual TCRs with disease status, and machine learning were combined to predict cytomegalovirus infection status. Of the 300 to 500 genotyped donors, less than 85% were placed in the genetic ancestry cluster associated with self-reported Caucasian donors. Besides the first cohort of approximately 710 subjects, a separate validation cohort made up of over 100 different subjects was used. In a later genetic analysis, genome-wide SNP genotypes for about three fifths of the 666 donors were used, and that subset was treated as a discovery cohort. On average, roughly 250,000 unique TCR beta nucleotide sequences were sequenced per donor among about 400 genotyped donors of the cohort, with around 19% of those sequences being non-productive. A later analysis re-analyzed previously published TCR beta repertoires from approximately 700 donors and added high-resolution HLA genotyping to study TCR occurrence patterns. The study aimed to test whether cataloging public T cell receptors could reveal signatures of past pathogen exposure. Donor age, sex, ethnicity and CMV serostatus were collected together with the repertoire data.

The V end gives up 2 bases and the J end 6 bases, leaving 7 bases in the junction not matched to a gene. The germline V gene (reference sequence) specifies SEHNR as CDR1 and FQNEAQ as CDR2. The CDR3 numbers 14 residues from cysteine through phenylalanine. Just the 42-base CDR3 DNA is kept, in frame starting at base 1. The cohort was made up of roughly 670 healthy bone marrow donors. Cohort members were all nominally healthy when sampled, although unrecorded immune exposures were likely present. The donor tested CMV seronegative and was one of the 352 seronegative cohort members. A peripheral blood sample was collected from each donor, and TCR beta sequencing was performed on peripheral blood mononuclear cells. The Qiagen DNeasy Blood Extraction Kit was used to extract genomic DNA from the blood cell samples. Here is what the overall study found, with its caveats: A later analysis associated 15,000 or so TCR beta sequences with specific HLA alleles at a false discovery rate of 0.05. The classifier was reported to diagnose cytomegalovirus status with high specificity and sensitivity in both the original cohort and the validation cohort. The cohort was sequenced for TCR beta chains only, and without alpha or paired-chain data the features that could be detected were limited. Because HLA typing was unavailable for some donors at each locus, only the typed subset was used in association tests. Strong co-occurrence of HLA alleles, especially DR and DQ, made assigning TCR associations to individual alleles difficult. Correlated functional status among segregating V segments might be attributable to linkage disequilibrium, but an unknown experimental factor could not be ruled out. The authors suggested that the approach could potentially be extended to other disease states and immunological phenotypes. Some IMGT-functional V segments, including TRBV6-2 and TRBV6-3, could not be told apart with the 87-base-pair reads, so those segments were excluded. According to a later analysis, parvovirus B19, influenza, CMV and Epstein-Barr virus appeared linked to several top co-occurrence clusters. A total of 150 to 200 TCR beta chains were listed by the study as associated with cytomegalovirus. In a later genetic analysis, a missense DCLRE1C variant was associated with V-gene and J-gene trimming of TCR beta chains, and the association was replicated in an independent cohort. A few of the identified cytomegalovirus-associated TCR beta chains were confirmed in vitro to be specific for cytomegalovirus antigens. Most TCR sequences were observed very rarely across donors, whereas some public TCRs were present in many individuals. Most CMV-associated TCR beta chains appeared to be HLA-restricted in a later analysis, and the HLA associations seemed to be driven largely by CMV exposure. According to a later analysis, TCR association rates differed among HLA loci, with DRB1 alleles showing the most associated TCRs and HLA-C alleles showing the fewest. A cluster of highly shared sequence variants was judged likely to be a technical artifact of the sequencing pipeline. A later analysis found that HLA-associated TCR beta chains were more clonally expanded and had lower generation probabilities than equally common non-associated chains. Broadly in line with IMGT annotations, most TCR beta V segments showed up in productive rearrangements about 87% or about 30% of the time in an earlier analysis of a few hundred of the donors. The presence/absence analyses assumed that sequencing depth was roughly uniform across donors, and that assumption may not be true. The earlier analysis of 587 of the donors excluded 15 to 20 rarely observed V segments, including chromosome 9 orphons, because counts were too low. According to a later genetic analysis, donors in an Asian-associated ancestry cluster had fewer N-insertions in productive TCRs than the approximately 710-donor mean. CMV serostatus was the only immune exposure information available for the cohort. A further reported finding was that TCR beta sequences accurately predicted the HLA-A and HLA-B alleles for most subjects in the first cohort.

The receptor library was made with the immunoSEQ multiplex PCR assay. The multiplex PCR relied on a mix of 60 forward primers for TCR Vbeta segments and 13 reverse primers for TCR Jbeta segments. Amplification of the CDR3 region of rearranged TCR beta genes was performed with a multiplex PCR assay on genomic DNA. On the Illumina HiSeq System, the amplified TCR beta libraries were sequenced as 87-base-pair reads. Regarding the original processing steps: A later analysis tallied around 87 million unique TCR beta chains across the 650 to 750 repertoires, and around 10 million of those chains were shared by two or more donors. To remove PCR and sequencing errors, raw reads were error-corrected and collapsed into unique sequences using a nearest-neighbor algorithm that merged closely related sequences. CDR3 sequences were aligned to IMGT reference sequences to assign V, D and J gene segments. For a sequence to be retained, a match of at least six nucleotides was required to both a V gene segment and a J gene segment. Rearrangements were classified as productive when the CDR3 lacked stop codons and remained in frame with V and J, and all other rearrangements were classified as non-productive. CDR3 was defined by IMGT convention, running from the second conserved V-encoded cysteine to the conserved J-encoded phenylalanine. The earlier analysis of 500 to 750 of the donors excluded any sequence lacking an unambiguous match to a single V gene segment. An earlier analysis of fewer than 750 of the donors called V segments functional above 56.7% productive rearrangements and segregating when the between-donor standard deviation exceeded 5%. A statistical classification framework was developed to diagnose cytomegalovirus status using the catalog of TCR beta chain sequences. V and J gene assignment, in a later analysis, came from comparing TCR nucleotide sequences with IMGT/GENE-DB human TR gene sequences. A later analysis assigned CDR3 sequences and most-parsimonious VDJ recombination scenarios with the TCRdist pipeline. A later analysis defined each TCR beta chain by its CDR3 amino acid sequence plus V-gene family, and excluded reads lacking a unique V-gene family. A later analysis removed several hundred highly shared, low-generation-probability nucleotide sequences to deal with suspected cross-contamination and a sequencing artifact. A later analysis calculated a clonal expansion index for each public chain from normalized within-repertoire ranks of inferred template counts. In a later analysis, generation probabilities were computed using a VDJ recombination model fitted to out-of-frame rearrangements, and the results were checked against IGoR. Hypergeometric tests were used in a later analysis to score TCR-TCR, TCR-HLA and TCR-CMV co-occurrence, with a repertoire-size bias correction applied to the TCR pairs. A later analysis estimated false discovery rates by permuting HLA or CMV assignments 20 times. In a later analysis, co-occurring TCRs were grouped with DBSCAN, and TCRdist sequence similarity was added when clustering was performed within HLA-allele-positive subsets. Repertoires with fewer than 30,000 or more than 120,000 public chains were left out of co-occurrence clustering, as were five repertoires with anomalous nucleotide sharing. TCRdb carries this immuneACCESS record with in-frame sequences only. Its versions omit some clonotypes, under half of them owing to an unresolved V gene in the studies checked, with the rest unexplained. V and J calls and clone size are those listed in that table; D and trimming were worked out from the DNA. In all, the sample holds 70,000 or so clones, and roughly 82% of those were seen once. The leading ten clones occupy about 1.9% of the sample.

As for this clone: The antigen it recognizes is unknown. Per-base qualities were not stored, and no clone one base away is much larger.

The specimen was PBMCs. The chain uses TRBV7-9 and TRBJ2-7, and 7 junctional nucleotides match TRBD1. This clonotype originated in a man between 18 and 29 years old in good health and CMV-seronegative. The CDR3 protein: CASSLRQGPGEQYF. Here is the DNA: TGTGCCAGCAGCTTACGACAGGGTCCGGGCGAGCAGTACTTC.